A single sample is the source of the 29 T cell receptor beta chains below, sequenced in a study of blood T cell repertoires in COVID-19. The assay was immunoSEQ multiplex PCR, and TCRdb's table has in-frame clones only and misses some. The sample has about 280,000 clones, roughly 87% seen once. The source material was PBMCs or T cells enriched from blood (not recorded which). The receptor set was obtained from a woman aged 40-49 years who had recovered from COVID-19.

This clone was seen a single time. This chain uses TRBV6-5 with TRBJ1-5; tentative D call: TRBD1 (5 bases). Trimming shortened V by 9 bases and J by 4 bases, and 19 bases separated the two germline ends. CDR1 is MNHEY and CDR2 is SVGAGI in the germline V gene. The CDR3 has 15 residues. In DNA form, the CDR3 reads TGTGCCAGTCTTGTTTCTGGGGCCCCTAATCAGCCCCAGCATTTT. It specifies CASLVSGAPNQPQHF.

The rearrangement uses TRBV28 and TRBJ1-2, with no clear D. V lost 5 bases and J lost 6, with 13 bases in between. CDR3 length equals 13 residues. Germline V gives CDR1 MDHEN, CDR2 SYDVKM. This CDR3 reads CASSPLQSNGYTF. The CDR3 coding sequence is TGTGCCAGCAGTCCTCTACAGAGCAATGGCTACACCTTC.

The rearrangement links TRBV6-5 to TRBJ2-5, with D tentatively TRBD1 (6 bases). V dropped 5 bases and J dropped 3 bases, with 16 bases sitting between them. CDR1 and CDR2 (germline): MNHEY, SVGAGI. The CDR3 totals 15 residues. The CDR3 loop reads CASSNGGFLKETQYF. The CDR3 coding sequence is TGTGCCAGCAGTAATGGGGGCTTCCTAAAAGAGACCCAGTACTTC.

The chain carries TRBV11-3 and TRBJ2-7; 9 positions agree with TRBD1. Germline assignment: CDR1 SGHNT and CDR2 YENEEA. This CDR3 spans 14 amino acids. V dropped 5 bases and J dropped 5; count of bases not matched to a gene: 7. CDR3 loop: CASSIQGAVNEQYF. CDR3 sequence (DNA): TGTGCCAGCAGCATACAGGGGGCGGTAAACGAGCAGTACTTC.

Regarding this clone: Other DNA sequences in the same sample also yield this CDR3. The chain has TRBV18 and TRBJ2-6; TRBD1 matches at 7 bases. The CDR3 totals 15 residues. The germline V gene has CDR1 KGHSH and CDR2 LQKENI. V lost 6 bases, J lost 4 bases, and 6 bases stayed unmatched. The CDR3 region has the DNA TGTGCCAGCTCGCCTACAGGGGTCGGGGCCAACGTCCTGACTTTC. It translates to CASSPTGVGANVLTF.

This clone was detected only once. The chain is built from TRBV21-1 and TRBJ2-3; TRBD1 is the table's D call and was not checked against the DNA. TRBV21-1 is a pseudogene. This CDR3 is built from 18 residues. CDR3 sequence (DNA): TGTGCCAGCAGCAGGGGAAGGCCGTGGGGCCCTAACACAGATACGCAGTATTTT. Its protein product is CASSRGRPWGPNTDTQYF.

The chain couples TRBV30 to TRBJ2-7, with 13 bases aligning to TRBD2. CDR3 length equals 15 residues. V dropped 3 bases and J dropped 3; count of bases not matched to a gene: 5. The germline V gene encodes CDR1 GTSNPN and CDR2 SVGIG (reference sequence). For the CDR3, the DNA is TGTGCCTGGAGGCAGGGACTAGCGGGAATCTACGAGCAGTACTTC. The encoded protein is CAWRQGLAGIYEQYF.

The genes are TRBV4-1 and TRBJ2-2; TRBD2 matches at 7 bases. Germline CDR1 MGHRA, CDR2 YSYEKL. Trimming removed 6 bases from V and 0 bases from J; junction bases left unmatched: 4. CDR3 length equals 15 residues. This CDR3 reads CASSLGGSNTGELFF. The CDR3 DNA reads as TGCGCCAGCAGTCTGGGGGGGTCGAACACCGGGGAGCTGTTTTTT.

The J gene is TRBJ2-3, the V gene TRBV6-1, with 12 bases that match TRBD2. Germline V gives CDR1 MNHNS, CDR2 SASEGT. V lost 2 bases to trimming and J lost 2 bases; unmatched junction nucleotides: 8. The CDR3 runs 18 residues. CDR3 protein: CASSEFPLAGGITDTQYF. CDR3 coding DNA: TGTGCCAGCAGTGAATTCCCGCTAGCGGGAGGGATCACAGATACGCAGTATTTT.

Only one count was recorded for this clone. The chain combines TRBV2 with TRBJ1-5, with TRBD1 matching over 7 bases. The CDR3 length is 14 residues. Germline loops: CDR1 SNHLY, CDR2 FYNNEI. Trimming at V came to 4 bases and at J to 5 bases, leaving 5 bases not matched to a gene. The CDR3 DNA reads TGTGCCAGCAGTGTTCAGGGGGGAGATCAGCCCCAGCATTTT. This codes for CASSVQGGDQPQHF.

V usage is TRBV6-5 and J usage is TRBJ1-5, with 9 nucleotides matching TRBD1. The germline CDR1 and CDR2 sequences are MNHEY and SVGAGI. With V trimmed by 9 bases and J by 4 bases, 4 bases remained unmatched. The CDR3 consists of 13 residues. CDR3 protein: CASTGGLNQPQHF. The CDR3 coding sequence is TGTGCCAGTACAGGGGGCTTAAATCAGCCCCAGCATTTT.

This sequence joins TRBV11-2 and TRBJ2-1, with 8 bases lining up with TRBD2. The CDR3 length is 15 residues. The germline V gene has CDR1 SGHAT and CDR2 FQNNGV. V lost 1 base, J lost 9 bases, and 8 bases stayed unmatched. As DNA, the CDR3 is TGTGCCAGCAGCTTAGCGGGAGGGGGGACGAGTGAGCAGTTCTTC. Protein sequence: CASSLAGGGTSEQFF.

In this sample, this clone turned up a few times. This rearrangement joins TRBV6-1 to TRBJ2-1, with D possibly TRBD1 on 5 matching bases. Deletions cut 0 bases from V and 0 bases from J, with 6 bases between. CDR3 length: 15 amino acids. The germline V gene has CDR1 MNHNS and CDR2 SASEGT. In nucleotides, the CDR3 is TGTGCCAGCAGTGAAGCAGGGGCCTCCTACAATGAGCAGTTCTTC. Translated: CASSEAGASYNEQFF.

CDR3 sequence: CASSEARGEDTEAFF. The CDR3 DNA follows: TGTGCCAGCAGTGAAGCGCGGGGGGAGGACACTGAAGCTTTCTTT. This rearrangement joins TRBV2 to TRBJ1-1, with a weak D call TRBD1 (5 bases). The CDR3 consists of 15 residues. The germline V gene encodes CDR1 SNHLY and CDR2 FYNNEI. The V and J ends lost 0 bases and 3 bases respectively, with 11 bases between them.

The V gene is TRBV2, the J gene TRBJ1-5; D is uncertain. The germline V gene has CDR1 SNHLY and CDR2 FYNNEI. The CDR3 contains 14 residues. Trimming pared 9 bases from V and 0 bases from J, leaving 12 bases between. The DNA for the CDR3 is TGTGCCAGTGAGGGTCCTTATAGCAATCAGCCCCAGCATTTT. It is translated as CASEGPYSNQPQHF.

The V gene is TRBV12-3 or TRBV12-4, the J gene TRBJ2-1, with a tentative D call TRBD1 (6 bases). The length of the CDR3 is 13 residues. V was trimmed by 5 bases and J by 4 bases, leaving 9 bases between them. DNA of the CDR3: TGTGCCAGCAGTCAGCAGGGGTACAATGAGCAGTTCTTC. This encodes CASSQQGYNEQFF.

The V and J genes are TRBV20-1 and TRBJ2-1; possibly TRBD2 for D (5 bases). Germline lookup yields CDR1 DFQATT and CDR2 SNEGSKA (reference sequence). Trimming shortened V by 3 bases and J by 4 bases, and 13 bases separated the two germline ends. CDR3 length: 14 amino acids. Written as DNA, the CDR3 is TGCAGTGCTAGTACCCCCCGGGGTTACAATGAGCAGTTCTTC. Translation: CSASTPRGYNEQFF.

The chain joins TRBV3-1 (or the pseudogene TRBV3-2) to TRBJ1-2; D remains unclear. The germline V and J ends were trimmed by 1 base and 12 bases, with 12 bases remaining between them. Germline V gives CDR1 LGHDT, CDR2 YNNKEL (reference sequence). The CDR3 runs to 12 residues. The CDR3 DNA reads TGTGCCAGCAGCCAAGGAGGGCGGGGAAACACCTTC. Protein: CASSQGGRGNTF.

V is TRBV27 and J is TRBJ1-5; D call uncertain. The CDR3 has 14 amino acids. CDR1 MNHEY and CDR2 SMNVEV come from the germline V gene (reference sequence). Trimming pared 5 bases from V and 2 bases from J, leaving 10 bases between. The CDR3 coding sequence is TGTGCCAGCAGTACCGAGAGGGGCAATCAGCCCCAGCATTTT. Translation: CASSTERGNQPQHF.

V gene TRBV27 combines with J gene TRBJ2-2, with TRBD1 as a possible D gene (6 bases). Trimming took 3 bases from V and 5 from J, leaving 16 bases between them. Germline CDR1 MNHEY, CDR2 SMNVEV (reference sequence). The CDR3 covers 16 residues. CDR3: CASSFKRGSRTGELFF. CDR3 DNA: TGTGCCAGCAGTTTCAAAAGGGGGTCGAGGACCGGGGAGCTGTTTTTT.

This chain joins TRBV5-8 and TRBJ1-2; 7 bases align to TRBD1. The germline V gene has CDR1 SGHTS and CDR2 YDEGEE. V was clipped by 3 bases and J by 3 bases; unmatched bases: 8. The CDR3 is 15 amino acids. The CDR3 spells CASSSTPGQHYGYTF. CDR3 in DNA: TGTGCCAGCAGCTCGACGCCGGGACAGCACTATGGCTACACCTTC.

This clone was seen a few times. The genes are TRBV7-9 and TRBJ1-2, with D unresolved. V lost 3 bases and J lost 1, with 9 bases in between. CDR3 length: 14 residues. The germline V gene encodes CDR1 SEHNR and CDR2 FQNEAQ (reference sequence). The CDR3 nucleotides are TGTGCCAGCAGCTTCAGACAAAGTAACTATGGCTACACCTTC. It encodes CASSFRQSNYGYTF.

This chain links TRBV7-2 with TRBJ2-7, with 7 bases that match TRBD2. Trimming took 5 bases from V and 5 from J; bases not matched to a gene: 15. This CDR3 has 16 residues. Per germline, CDR1 SGHTA and CDR2 FQGNSA. DNA for the CDR3: TGTGCCAGCAGCCCCGGGTCGGGGGGAGGGAAGAACGAGCAGTACTTC. Amino acids: CASSPGSGGGKNEQYF.

The chain couples TRBV28 to TRBJ1-1; no clear D gene. The V end was cut by 3 bases, the J end by 0 bases, with 11 bases between. Germline V gene lookup returns CDR1 MDHEN and CDR2 SYDVKM. The CDR3 loop spans 15 amino acids. CDR3 sequence: CASSFRRALNTEAFF. CDR3 DNA sequence: TGTGCCAGCAGTTTTAGGAGGGCGTTGAACACTGAAGCTTTCTTT.

Written as DNA, the CDR3 is TGTGCCAGCAGCCAAGCCCTGGTGAGGAGCTCTGGAAACACCATATATTTT. This codes for CASSQALVRSSGNTIYF. This chain links TRBV14 with TRBJ1-3; D ambiguous. V was trimmed by 1 base and J by 0 bases, leaving 13 bases between them. CDR3 size: 17 residues. CDR1 is SGHDN and CDR2 is FVKESK in the germline V gene.

This chain connects TRBV5-1 to TRBJ2-5; D is possibly TRBD2 (5 bases). The V gene lost 0 bases and the J gene lost 0 bases, with 9 bases spanning the gap. CDR1 SGHRS and CDR2 YFSETQ come from the germline V gene. The CDR3 covers 15 residues. The CDR3 bases are TGCGCCAGCAGCTTGGTATTGGGAGACCAAGAGACCCAGTACTTC. Amino acids: CASSLVLGDQETQYF.

The chain joins TRBV3-1 (or the pseudogene TRBV3-2) to TRBJ2-7, with TRBD2 matching 10 bases. Germline CDR1 is LGHDT and CDR2 is YNNKEL (reference sequence). The trim removed 2 bases at V and 2 bases at J, leaving 27 bases unmatched. The CDR3 has 23 amino acids. The CDR3 sequence is CASSQTRRPLGRLAGVYTYEQYF. DNA of the CDR3: TGTGCCAGCAGCCAAACTCGCAGGCCCCTCGGAAGGCTAGCGGGAGTGTATACCTACGAGCAGTACTTC.

The CDR3 reads CASSELAGGRYNEQFF. CDR3 nucleotide sequence: TGTGCCAGTAGCGAACTAGCGGGAGGTCGGTACAATGAGCAGTTCTTC. J is TRBJ2-1 and V is TRBV19; 12 bases align to TRBD2. The CDR3 has 16 residues. From germline, CDR1 is LNHDA and CDR2 SQIVND (reference sequence). After removal of 6 bases from V and 4 bases from J, the junction contained 7 bases not matched to a gene.

V is TRBV18 and J is TRBJ2-4; D may be TRBD1 (6 bases). The CDR3 contains 16 residues. Looked up from germline, CDR1 is KGHSH and CDR2 is LQKENI. V shed 1 base and J shed 3 bases, with 13 bases lying between them. For the CDR3, the DNA is TGTGCCAGCTCACCACTAGAACAGGGTGGCAAAAACATTCAGTACTTC. Amino acids: CASSPLEQGGKNIQYF.